The 16 T cell receptor beta chains in this list originate from one sample, sequenced in a study of shared clonotypes between healthy human individuals. The protocol was immunoSEQ multiplex PCR, while the TCRdb copy is restricted to in-frame clones and leaves out a portion. Altogether approximately 2.3 million clones are present, just over 90% being singletons, with the ten largest covering 0.39%. Sequenced sample: naive CD4+ T cells from PBMCs. Stated subset: CD45RA+ positively selected. The receptor source for this set is a young man in good health. Some clones in this sample may be carry-over from other donors' samples.

This rearrangement joins TRBV28 to TRBJ1-1; no clear D. Trimming took off 2 bases at V and 10 bases at J, with 14 bases between the two ends. Germline CDR1 reads MDHEN; CDR2 reads SYDVKM. The CDR3 has 13 residues. The CDR3 protein is CASSLTLSLLAFF. The CDR3 nucleotides are TGTGCCAGCAGTTTAACCCTATCCCTTTTAGCTTTCTTT.

With regard to this clone: At the DNA level, this CDR3 is encoded by other sequences in the same sample as well. The chain has TRBV18 and TRBJ1-2, with unresolved D. V gave up 3 bases and J gave up 7 bases, with 6 bases separating them. The V gene's germline CDR1 is KGHSH and CDR2 LQKENI. The CDR3 length is 11 residues. CDR3 nucleotide sequence: TGTGCCAGCTCACCCAGCTCTGGCTACACCTTC. This encodes CASSPSSGYTF.

The CDR3 region has the DNA TGTGCCAGTAGCGGGACTAGCGGGAGAAATTCCTACGAGCAGTACTTC. Translation: CASSGTSGRNSYEQYF. The V call is TRBV19, the J call TRBJ2-7; 14 bases are shared with TRBD2. The germline CDR1 and CDR2 sequences are LNHDA and SQIVND (reference sequence). There are 16 residues in the CDR3. The trim removed 6 bases at V and 1 base at J, leaving 5 bases unmatched.

The genes are TRBV7-2 and TRBJ2-5; 7 bases fit TRBD2. CDR1 is SGHTA, CDR2 FQGNSA, per germline. The V gene end was trimmed by 5 bases and the J gene end by 5 bases; junction bases not matched to a gene: 8. This CDR3 comprises 14 residues. In DNA form, the CDR3 reads TGTGCCAGCAGCCCTCTGGGAGCGGGGGAGACCCAGTACTTC. Its translation is CASSPLGAGETQYF.

J is TRBJ2-3 and V is TRBV7-3; D gene uncertain. V lost 2 bases, J lost 2 bases, and 5 bases lay in between. The CDR3 consists of 13 residues. Germline CDR1 is SGHTA and CDR2 is FQGTGA. DNA of the CDR3: TGTGCCAGCAGCTTATTTACCACAGATACGCAGTATTTT. It codes for CASSLFTTDTQYF.

The gene calls are TRBV9 and TRBJ2-3; TRBD2 aligns across 11 bases. The germline CDR1 and CDR2 sequences are SGDLS and YYNGEE. V trimming: 0 bases; J trimming: 3 bases; junction bases outside the gene matches: 6. This CDR3 has 17 residues. The CDR3 DNA sequence: TGTGCCAGCAGCGTAGAAAGACTAGCGGGATCGACAGATACGCAGTATTTT. Translating gives CASSVERLAGSTDTQYF.

The chain has TRBV11-3 and TRBJ1-1; possible D gene TRBD1, 5 bases. The ends were cut back, 3 bases at V and 3 bases at J, with 8 bases in the middle. This CDR3 has 13 amino acids. Germline CDR1 reads SGHNT; CDR2 reads YENEEA. The chain's CDR3 is CASSFDRHTEAFF. The CDR3 DNA sequence: TGTGCCAGCAGCTTTGACAGACACACTGAAGCTTTCTTT.

Notes on this clone: Other DNA sequences in the same sample also yield this CDR3. The DNA of the CDR3 is TGTGCCAGCAGCTTAGATGGGGGCACTGAAGCTTTCTTT. It yields the protein CASSLDGGTEAFF. The rearrangement joins TRBV7-2 to TRBJ1-1; perhaps TRBD1 as D (5 bases). CDR1 is SGHTA, CDR2 FQGNSA, per germline. The CDR3 has 13 amino acids. V dropped 1 base and J dropped 4 bases, with 7 bases sitting between them.

The V call is TRBV9, the J call TRBJ1-3; D gene unclear. Germline V gives CDR1 SGDLS, CDR2 YYNGEE. V was trimmed by 0 bases and J by 4 bases, leaving 14 bases between them. The CDR3 runs 16 residues. CDR3 bases: TGTGCCAGCAGCGTAGGTTCGCGCAAGGGAGGAAACACCATATATTTT. Amino acids: CASSVGSRKGGNTIYF.

CDR3 amino acids: CASTLEGGPYEQYF. The CDR3 DNA reads as TGTGCCAGCACACTGGAGGGCGGCCCTTACGAGCAGTACTTC. The chain employs TRBV7-2 and TRBJ2-7; D possibly corresponds to TRBD2 (6 bases). The CDR3 totals 14 residues. The V end lost 7 bases, the J end lost 4 bases, and 17 bases lay between the germline ends. CDR1 and CDR2 from the germline V gene are SGHTA and FQGNSA.

V usage is TRBV20-1 and J usage is TRBJ1-2; 8 positions agree with TRBD1. J lost 9 bases, V lost 6 bases, and 6 bases had no gene match. CDR3 length: 11 residues. CDR1 and CDR2 from the germline V gene are DFQATT and SNEGSKA (reference sequence). The CDR3 coding sequence is TGCAGTGCAGGACAGGGATCCCGCTACACCTTC. Its protein product is CSAGQGSRYTF.

The V call is TRBV27, the J call TRBJ2-1; the match to TRBD2 covers 10 bases. The V gene end was trimmed by 3 bases and the J gene end by 12 bases; junction bases not matched to a gene: 5. The CDR3 contains 13 residues. Per the germline V gene, CDR1 is MNHEY and CDR2 is SMNVEV (reference sequence). CDR3 sequence: CASSFEREGGQFF. The CDR3 bases are TGTGCCAGCAGTTTCGAGCGGGAGGGCGGGCAGTTCTTC.

The chain couples TRBV2 to TRBJ2-7, with D perhaps TRBD1 (6 bases). Germline CDR1 is SNHLY and CDR2 is FYNNEI. V was shortened by 5 bases and J by 0 bases, with 11 bases between the two germline ends. The CDR3 is made up of 14 amino acids. Here the CDR3 reads CASSWGRSSYEQYF. CDR3 nucleotide sequence: TGTGCCAGCAGTTGGGGGCGAAGCTCCTACGAGCAGTACTTC.

The J gene is TRBJ2-7, the V gene TRBV28; D perhaps matches TRBD2 (5 bases). V lost 2 bases and J 5 bases, leaving 10 bases between the germline ends. The CDR3 is 13 residues long. Per the germline V gene, CDR1 is MDHEN and CDR2 is SYDVKM. The CDR3 nucleotides are TGTGCCAGCAGTTTACGGGGTTTCAACGAGCAGTACTTC. Translated, it gives CASSLRGFNEQYF.

The chain has TRBV6-5 and TRBJ1-5; TRBD1 matches 7 bases. The J segment lost 1 base and the V segment lost 1 base, leaving 1 base of the junction unmatched. This CDR3 is 15 amino acids long. Germline CDR1 is MNHEY and CDR2 is SVGAGI. The chain's CDR3 is CASSYLQGSNQPQHF. For the CDR3, the DNA is TGTGCCAGCAGTTACTTACAGGGGAGCAATCAGCCCCAGCATTTT.

J is TRBJ1-1 and V is TRBV4-2; D is unresolved. The CDR3 sequence is 16 residues long. Trimming removed 5 bases from V and 0 bases from J, with 16 bases in between. The germline V gene has CDR1 LGHNA and CDR2 YNFKEQ. CDR3 in DNA: TGTGCCAGCAGCAAGCTAGGACCCACAGTGAACACTGAAGCTTTCTTT. This gives the protein CASSKLGPTVNTEAFF.